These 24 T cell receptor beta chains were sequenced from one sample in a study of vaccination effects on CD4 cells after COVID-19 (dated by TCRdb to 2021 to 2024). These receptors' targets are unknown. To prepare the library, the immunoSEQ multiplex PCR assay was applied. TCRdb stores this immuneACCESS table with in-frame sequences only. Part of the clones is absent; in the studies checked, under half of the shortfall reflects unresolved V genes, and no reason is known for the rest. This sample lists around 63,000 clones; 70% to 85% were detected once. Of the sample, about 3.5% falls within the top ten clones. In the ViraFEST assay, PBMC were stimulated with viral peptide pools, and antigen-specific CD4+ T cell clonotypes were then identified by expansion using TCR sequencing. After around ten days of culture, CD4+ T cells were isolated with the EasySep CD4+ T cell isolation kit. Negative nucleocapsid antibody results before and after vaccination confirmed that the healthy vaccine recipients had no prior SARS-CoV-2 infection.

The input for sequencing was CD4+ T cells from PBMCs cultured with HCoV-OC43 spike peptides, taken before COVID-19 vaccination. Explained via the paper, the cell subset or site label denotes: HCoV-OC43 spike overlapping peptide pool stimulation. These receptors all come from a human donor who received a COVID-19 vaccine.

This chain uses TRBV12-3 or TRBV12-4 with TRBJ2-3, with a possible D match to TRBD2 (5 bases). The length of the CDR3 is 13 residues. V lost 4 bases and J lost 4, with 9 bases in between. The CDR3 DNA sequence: TGTGCCAGCAGTTATTATAGCGCAGATACGCAGTATTTT. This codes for CASSYYSADTQYF.

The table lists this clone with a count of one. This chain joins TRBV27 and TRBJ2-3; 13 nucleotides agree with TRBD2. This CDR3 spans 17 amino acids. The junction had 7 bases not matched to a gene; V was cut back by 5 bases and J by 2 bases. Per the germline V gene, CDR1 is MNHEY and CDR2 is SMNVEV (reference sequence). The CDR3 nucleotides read TGTGCCAGCAGTCGCCCGGGACTAGCGGGGTACACAGATACGCAGTATTTT. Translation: CASSRPGLAGYTDTQYF.

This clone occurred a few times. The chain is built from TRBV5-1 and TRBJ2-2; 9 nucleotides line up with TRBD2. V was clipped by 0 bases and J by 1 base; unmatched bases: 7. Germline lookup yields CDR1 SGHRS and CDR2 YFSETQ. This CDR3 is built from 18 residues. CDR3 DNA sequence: TGCGCCAGCAGCTTGGTGGGCCGCGGGAGGGGGAACACCGGGGAGCTGTTTTTT. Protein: CASSLVGRGRGNTGELFF.

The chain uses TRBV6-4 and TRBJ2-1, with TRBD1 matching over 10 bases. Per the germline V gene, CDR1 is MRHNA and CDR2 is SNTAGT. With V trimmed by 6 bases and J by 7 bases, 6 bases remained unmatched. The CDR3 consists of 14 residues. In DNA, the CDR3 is TGTGCCAGCAGCAGACAGGGGGCTAGTAATGAGCAGTTCTTC. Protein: CASSRQGASNEQFF.

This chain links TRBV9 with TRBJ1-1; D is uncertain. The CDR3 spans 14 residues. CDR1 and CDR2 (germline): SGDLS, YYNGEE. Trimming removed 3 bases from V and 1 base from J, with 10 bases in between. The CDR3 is CASSAEWGNTEAFF. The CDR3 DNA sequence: TGTGCCAGCAGCGCGGAGTGGGGGAACACTGAAGCTTTCTTT.

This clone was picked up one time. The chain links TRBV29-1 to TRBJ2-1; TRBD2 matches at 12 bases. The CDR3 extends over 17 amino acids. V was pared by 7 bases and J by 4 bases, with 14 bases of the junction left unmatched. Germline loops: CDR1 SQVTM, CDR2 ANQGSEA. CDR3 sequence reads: CSALGAASGGGYNEQFF. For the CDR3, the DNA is TGCAGCGCCCTCGGGGCGGCTAGCGGGGGGGGATACAATGAGCAGTTCTTC.

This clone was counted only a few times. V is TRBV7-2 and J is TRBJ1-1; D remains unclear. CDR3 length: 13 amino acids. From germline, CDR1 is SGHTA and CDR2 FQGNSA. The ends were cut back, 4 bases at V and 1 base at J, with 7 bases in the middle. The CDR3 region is CASSSYTNTEAFF. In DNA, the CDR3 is TGTGCCAGCAGCTCCTACACGAACACTGAAGCTTTCTTT.

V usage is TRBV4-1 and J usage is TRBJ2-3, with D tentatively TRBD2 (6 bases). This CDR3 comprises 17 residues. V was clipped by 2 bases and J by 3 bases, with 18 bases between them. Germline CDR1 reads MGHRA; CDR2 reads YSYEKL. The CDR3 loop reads CASSQLARGAGTDTQYF. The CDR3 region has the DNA TGCGCCAGCAGCCAACTAGCCCGGGGCGCGGGGACAGATACGCAGTATTTT.

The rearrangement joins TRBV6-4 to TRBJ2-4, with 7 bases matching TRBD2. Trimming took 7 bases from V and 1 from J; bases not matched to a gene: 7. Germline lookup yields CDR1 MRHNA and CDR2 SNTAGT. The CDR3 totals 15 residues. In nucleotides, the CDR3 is TGTGCCAGCAAAGTCTCCGGGGGGGCCAAAAACATTCAGTACTTC. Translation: CASKVSGGAKNIQYF.

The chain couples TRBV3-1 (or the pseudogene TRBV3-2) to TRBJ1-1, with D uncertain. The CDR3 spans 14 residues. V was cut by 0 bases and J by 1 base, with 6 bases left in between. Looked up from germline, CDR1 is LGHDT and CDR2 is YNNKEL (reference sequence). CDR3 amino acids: CASSQDYGNTEAFF. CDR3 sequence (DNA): TGTGCCAGCAGCCAAGATTATGGGAACACTGAAGCTTTCTTT.

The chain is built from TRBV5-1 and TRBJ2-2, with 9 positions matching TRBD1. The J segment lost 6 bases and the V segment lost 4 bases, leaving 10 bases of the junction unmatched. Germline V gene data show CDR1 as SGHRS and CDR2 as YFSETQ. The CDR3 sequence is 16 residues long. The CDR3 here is CASSPSGQGGAGELFF. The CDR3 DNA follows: TGCGCCAGCAGCCCGTCGGGACAGGGCGGGGCCGGGGAGCTGTTTTTT.

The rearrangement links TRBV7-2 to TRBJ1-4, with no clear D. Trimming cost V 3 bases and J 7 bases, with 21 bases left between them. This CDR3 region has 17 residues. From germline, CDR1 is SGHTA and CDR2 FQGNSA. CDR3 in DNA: TGTGCCAGCAGCTTGGCGAGACCCTCTACGGGCGGTGAAAAACTGTTTTTT. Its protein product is CASSLARPSTGGEKLFF. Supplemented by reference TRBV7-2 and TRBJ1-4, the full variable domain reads GAGVSQSPSNKVTEKGKDVELRCDPISGHTALYWYRQSLGQGLEFLIYFQGNSAPDKSGLPSDRFSAERTGGSVSTLTIQRTQQEDSAVYLCASSLARPSTGGEKLFFGSGTQLSVL.

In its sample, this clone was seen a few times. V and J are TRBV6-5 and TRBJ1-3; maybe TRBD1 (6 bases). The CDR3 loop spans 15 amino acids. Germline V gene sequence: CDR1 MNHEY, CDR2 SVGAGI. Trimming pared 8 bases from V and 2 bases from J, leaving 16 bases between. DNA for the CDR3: TGTGCCAGCGGGACAAGTCTCGGGGCTGGAAACACCATATATTTT. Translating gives CASGTSLGAGNTIYF.

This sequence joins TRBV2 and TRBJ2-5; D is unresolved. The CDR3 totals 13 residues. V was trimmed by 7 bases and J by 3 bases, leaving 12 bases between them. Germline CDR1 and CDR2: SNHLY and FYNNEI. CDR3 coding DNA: TGTGCCAGCACAGTGGAGACAAAAGAGACCCAGTACTTC. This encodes CASTVETKETQYF.

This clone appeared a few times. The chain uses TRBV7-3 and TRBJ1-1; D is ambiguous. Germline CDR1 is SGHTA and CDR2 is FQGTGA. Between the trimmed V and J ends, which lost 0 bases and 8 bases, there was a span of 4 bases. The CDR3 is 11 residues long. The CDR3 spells CASSLTTEAFF. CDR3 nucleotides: TGTGCCAGCAGCTTAACGACAGAAGCTTTCTTT.

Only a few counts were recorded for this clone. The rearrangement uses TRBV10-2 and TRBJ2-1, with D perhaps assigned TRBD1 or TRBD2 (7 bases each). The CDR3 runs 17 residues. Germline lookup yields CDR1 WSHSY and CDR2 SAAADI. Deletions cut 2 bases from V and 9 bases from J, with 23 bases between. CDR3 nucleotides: TGCGCCAGCAGTGAGAGGAGTTTGCAGGGAGGGGACAGTGAGCAGTTCTTC. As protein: CASSERSLQGGDSEQFF.

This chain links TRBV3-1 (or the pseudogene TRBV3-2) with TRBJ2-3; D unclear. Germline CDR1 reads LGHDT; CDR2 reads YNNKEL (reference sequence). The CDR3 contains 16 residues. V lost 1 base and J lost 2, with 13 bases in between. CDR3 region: CASSQGDSQYTDTQYF. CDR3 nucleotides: TGTGCCAGCAGCCAAGGAGACTCCCAATACACAGATACGCAGTATTTT.

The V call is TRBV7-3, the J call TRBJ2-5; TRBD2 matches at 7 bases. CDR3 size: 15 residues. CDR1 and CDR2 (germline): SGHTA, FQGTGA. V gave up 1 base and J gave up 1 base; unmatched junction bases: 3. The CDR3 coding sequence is TGTGCCAGCAGCTTAAGAGCTAGCGGCCAAGAGACCCAGTACTTC. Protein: CASSLRASGQETQYF.

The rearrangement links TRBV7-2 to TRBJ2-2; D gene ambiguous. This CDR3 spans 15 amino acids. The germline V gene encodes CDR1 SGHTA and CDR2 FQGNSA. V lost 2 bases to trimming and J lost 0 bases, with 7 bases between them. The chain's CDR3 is CASSLRSANTGELFF. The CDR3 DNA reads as TGTGCCAGCAGCTTACGTTCAGCGAACACCGGGGAGCTGTTTTTT.

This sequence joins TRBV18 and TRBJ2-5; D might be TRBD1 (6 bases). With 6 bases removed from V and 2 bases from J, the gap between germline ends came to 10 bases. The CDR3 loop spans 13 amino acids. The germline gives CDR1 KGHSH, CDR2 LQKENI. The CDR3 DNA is TGTGCCAGCTCTGCCGGGACACAAGAGACCCAGTACTTC. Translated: CASSAGTQETQYF.

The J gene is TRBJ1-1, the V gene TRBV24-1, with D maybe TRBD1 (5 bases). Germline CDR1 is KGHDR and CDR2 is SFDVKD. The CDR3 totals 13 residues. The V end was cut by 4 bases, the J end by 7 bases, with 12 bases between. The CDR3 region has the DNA TGTGCCACCAGTGAAACCGGGACTGATGAAGCTTTCTTT. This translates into CATSETGTDEAFF.

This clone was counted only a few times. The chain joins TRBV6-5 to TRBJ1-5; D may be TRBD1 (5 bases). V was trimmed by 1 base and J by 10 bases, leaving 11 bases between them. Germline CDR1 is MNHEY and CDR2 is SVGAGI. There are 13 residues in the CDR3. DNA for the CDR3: TGTGCCAGCAGTTACTTTGGTCAGGGACCCCAGCATTTT. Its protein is CASSYFGQGPQHF.

The CDR3 region is CASVGYDEQFF. CDR3 sequence (DNA): TGTGCCAGCGTGGGGTACGATGAGCAGTTCTTC. V is TRBV6-5 and J is TRBJ2-1; D is unresolved. Trimming removed 8 bases from V and 8 bases from J, with 10 bases in between. The germline V gene encodes CDR1 MNHEY and CDR2 SVGAGI. This CDR3 is built from 11 residues.

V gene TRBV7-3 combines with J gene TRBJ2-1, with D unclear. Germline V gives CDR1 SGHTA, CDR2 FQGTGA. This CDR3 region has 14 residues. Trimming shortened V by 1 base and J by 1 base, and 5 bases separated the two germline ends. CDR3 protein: CASSLRVSYNEQFF. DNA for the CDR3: TGTGCCAGCAGCTTAAGGGTGTCCTACAATGAGCAGTTCTTC.